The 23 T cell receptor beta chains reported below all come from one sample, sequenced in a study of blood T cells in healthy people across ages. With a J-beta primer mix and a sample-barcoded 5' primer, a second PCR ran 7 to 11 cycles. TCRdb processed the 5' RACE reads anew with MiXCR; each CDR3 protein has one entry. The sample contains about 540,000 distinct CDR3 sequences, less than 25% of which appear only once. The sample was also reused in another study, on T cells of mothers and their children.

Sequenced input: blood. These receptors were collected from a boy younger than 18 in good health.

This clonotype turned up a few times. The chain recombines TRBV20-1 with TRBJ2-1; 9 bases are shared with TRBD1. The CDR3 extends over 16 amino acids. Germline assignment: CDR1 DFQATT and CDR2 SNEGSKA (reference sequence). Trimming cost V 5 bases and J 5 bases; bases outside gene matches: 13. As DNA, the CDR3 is TGCAGTGCTCCTAGCCCCGGGACAGGGAGCAACAATGAGCAGTTCTTC. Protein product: CSAPSPGTGSNNEQFF.

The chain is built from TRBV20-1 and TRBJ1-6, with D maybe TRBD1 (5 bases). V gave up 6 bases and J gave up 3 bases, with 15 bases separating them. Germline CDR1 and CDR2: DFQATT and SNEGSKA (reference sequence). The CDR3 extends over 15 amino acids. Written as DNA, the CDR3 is TGCAGTGCCTGGAAAATCGGGGGCTATAATTCACCCCTCCACTTT. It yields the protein CSAWKIGGYNSPLHF.

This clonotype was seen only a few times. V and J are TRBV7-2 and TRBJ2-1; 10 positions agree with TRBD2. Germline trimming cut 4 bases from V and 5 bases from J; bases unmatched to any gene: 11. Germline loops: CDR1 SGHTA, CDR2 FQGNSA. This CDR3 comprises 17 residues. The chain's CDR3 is CASSSSSGLASDNEQFF. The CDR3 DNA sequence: TGTGCCAGCAGCTCATCTTCGGGACTAGCGAGTGACAATGAGCAGTTCTTC.

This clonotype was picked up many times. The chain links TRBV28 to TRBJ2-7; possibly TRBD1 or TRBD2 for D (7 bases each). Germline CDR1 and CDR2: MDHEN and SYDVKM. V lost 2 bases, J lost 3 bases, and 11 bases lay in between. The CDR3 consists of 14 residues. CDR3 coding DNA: TGTGCCAGCAGTTTAGGGAGGGGGCTCTACGAGCAGTACTTC. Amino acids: CASSLGRGLYEQYF.

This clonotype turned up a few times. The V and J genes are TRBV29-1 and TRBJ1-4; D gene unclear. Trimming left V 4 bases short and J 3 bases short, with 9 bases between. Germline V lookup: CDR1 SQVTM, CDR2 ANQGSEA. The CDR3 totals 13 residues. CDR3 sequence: CSVGADPNEKLFF. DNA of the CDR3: TGCAGCGTTGGGGCAGATCCTAATGAAAAACTGTTTTTT.

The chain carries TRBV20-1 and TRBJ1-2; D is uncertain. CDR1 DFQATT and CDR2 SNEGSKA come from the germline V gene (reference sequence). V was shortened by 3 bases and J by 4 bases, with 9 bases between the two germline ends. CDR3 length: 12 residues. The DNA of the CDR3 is TGCAGTGCTAGGGGTGGTCTCTATGGCTACACCTTC. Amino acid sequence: CSARGGLYGYTF.

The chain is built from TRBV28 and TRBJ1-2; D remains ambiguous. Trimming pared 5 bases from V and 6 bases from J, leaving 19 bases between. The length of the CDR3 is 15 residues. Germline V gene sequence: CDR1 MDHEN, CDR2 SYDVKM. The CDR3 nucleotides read TGTGCCAGCAGTAAACGAGGACGGCTGGTACATGGCTACACCTTC. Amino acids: CASSKRGRLVHGYTF.

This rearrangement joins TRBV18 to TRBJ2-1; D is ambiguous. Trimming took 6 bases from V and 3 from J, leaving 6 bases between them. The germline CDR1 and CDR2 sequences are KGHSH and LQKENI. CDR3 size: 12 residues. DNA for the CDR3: TGTGCCAGCTCGCCCCACTACAATGAGCAGTTCTTC. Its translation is CASSPHYNEQFF.

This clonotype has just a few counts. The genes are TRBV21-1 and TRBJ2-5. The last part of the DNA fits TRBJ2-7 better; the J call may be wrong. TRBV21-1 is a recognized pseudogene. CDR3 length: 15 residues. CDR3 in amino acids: CASSSAVGVVVEQYF. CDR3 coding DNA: TGTGCCAGCAGCAGTGCCGTCGGGGTTGTCGTCGAGCAGTACTTC.

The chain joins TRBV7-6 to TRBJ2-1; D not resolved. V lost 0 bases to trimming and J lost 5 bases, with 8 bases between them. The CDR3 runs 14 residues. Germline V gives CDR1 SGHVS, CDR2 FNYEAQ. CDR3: CASSLARTNNEQFF. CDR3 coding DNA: TGTGCCAGCAGCTTAGCGAGAACCAACAATGAGCAGTTCTTC.

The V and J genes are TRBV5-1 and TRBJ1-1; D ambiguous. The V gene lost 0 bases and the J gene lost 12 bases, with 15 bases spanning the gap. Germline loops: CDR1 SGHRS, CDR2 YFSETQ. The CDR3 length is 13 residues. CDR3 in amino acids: CASSLDSLTNPFF. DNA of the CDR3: TGCGCCAGCAGCTTGGATAGCCTTACAAATCCTTTCTTT.

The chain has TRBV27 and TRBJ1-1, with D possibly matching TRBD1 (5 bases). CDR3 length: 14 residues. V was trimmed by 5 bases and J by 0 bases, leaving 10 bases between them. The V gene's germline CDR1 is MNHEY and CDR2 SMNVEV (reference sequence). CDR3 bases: TGTGCCAGCAGTCTGGGACGGGTGAACACTGAAGCTTTCTTT. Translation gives CASSLGRVNTEAFF.

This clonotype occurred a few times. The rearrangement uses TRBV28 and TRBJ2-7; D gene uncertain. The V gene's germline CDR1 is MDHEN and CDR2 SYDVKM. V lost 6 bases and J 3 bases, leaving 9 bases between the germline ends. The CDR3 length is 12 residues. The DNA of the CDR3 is TGTGCCAGCAGCCTTAACCACTACGAGCAGTACTTC. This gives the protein CASSLNHYEQYF.

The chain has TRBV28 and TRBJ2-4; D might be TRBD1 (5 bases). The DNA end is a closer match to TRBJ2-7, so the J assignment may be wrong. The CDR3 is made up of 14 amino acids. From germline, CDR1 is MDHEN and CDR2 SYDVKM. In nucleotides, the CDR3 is TGTGCCAGCAGTTTAAAACAGGTTCGTTACGAGCAGTACTTC. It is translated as CASSLKQVRYEQYF.

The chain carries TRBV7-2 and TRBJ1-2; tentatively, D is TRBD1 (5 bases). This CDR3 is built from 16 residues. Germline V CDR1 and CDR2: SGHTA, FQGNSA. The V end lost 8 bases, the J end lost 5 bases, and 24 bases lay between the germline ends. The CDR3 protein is CASSRRPGYGIYGYTF. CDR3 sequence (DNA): TGTGCCAGCTCCAGGAGGCCAGGGTATGGAATTTATGGCTACACCTTC. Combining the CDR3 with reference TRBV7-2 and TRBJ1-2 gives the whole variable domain GAGVSQSPSNKVTEKGKDVELRCDPISGHTALYWYRQSLGQGLEFLIYFQGNSAPDKSGLPSDRFSAERTGGSVSTLTIQRTQQEDSAVYLCASSRRPGYGIYGYTFGSGTRLTVV.

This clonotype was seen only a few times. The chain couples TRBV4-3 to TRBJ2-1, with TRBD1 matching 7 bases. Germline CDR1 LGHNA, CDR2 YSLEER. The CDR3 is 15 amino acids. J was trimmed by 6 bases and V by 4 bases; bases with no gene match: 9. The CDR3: CASSPGQGVSNEQFF. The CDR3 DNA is TGCGCCAGCAGCCCAGGGCAGGGGGTCTCCAATGAGCAGTTCTTC.

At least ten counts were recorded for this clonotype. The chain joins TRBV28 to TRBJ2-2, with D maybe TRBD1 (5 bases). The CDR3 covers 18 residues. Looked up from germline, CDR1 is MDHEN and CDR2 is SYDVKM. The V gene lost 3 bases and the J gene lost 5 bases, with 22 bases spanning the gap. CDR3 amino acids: CASSFAPNPNRSTGELFF. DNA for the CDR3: TGTGCCAGCAGTTTCGCACCCAACCCGAACAGGTCGACCGGGGAGCTGTTTTTT.

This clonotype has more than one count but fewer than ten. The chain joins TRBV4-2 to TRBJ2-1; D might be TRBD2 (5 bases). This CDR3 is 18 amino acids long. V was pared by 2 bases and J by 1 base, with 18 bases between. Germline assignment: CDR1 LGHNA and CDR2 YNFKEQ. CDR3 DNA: TGTGCCAGCAGCCAATCTCCCCGGGGAGCGGAGTCCTACAATGAGCAGTTCTTC. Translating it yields CASSQSPRGAESYNEQFF.

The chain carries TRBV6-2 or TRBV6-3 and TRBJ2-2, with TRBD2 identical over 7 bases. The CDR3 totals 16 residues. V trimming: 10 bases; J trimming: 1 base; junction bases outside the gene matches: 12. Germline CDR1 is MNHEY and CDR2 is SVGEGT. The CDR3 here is CATHSRGTMNTGELFF. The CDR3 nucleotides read TGTGCCACCCACTCTAGAGGGACTATGAACACCGGGGAGCTGTTTTTT.

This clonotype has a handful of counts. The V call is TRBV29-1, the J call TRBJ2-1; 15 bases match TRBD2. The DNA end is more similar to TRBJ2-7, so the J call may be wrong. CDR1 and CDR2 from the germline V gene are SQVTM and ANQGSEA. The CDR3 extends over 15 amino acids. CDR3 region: CSVEGLAGGSYEQYF. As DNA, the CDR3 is TGCAGCGTTGAGGGACTAGCGGGAGGATCCTACGAGCAGTACTTC.

CDR3 nucleotide sequence: TGTGCCAGCAGCCCGGGGACAGCGGTCTACACCTTC. This translates into CASSPGTAVYTF. V usage is TRBV12-3 or TRBV12-4 and J usage is TRBJ1-2; 7 bases are a match to TRBD1. With 6 bases clipped from V and 10 bases from J, the junction kept 8 bases outside the gene matches. CDR3 length: 12 residues.

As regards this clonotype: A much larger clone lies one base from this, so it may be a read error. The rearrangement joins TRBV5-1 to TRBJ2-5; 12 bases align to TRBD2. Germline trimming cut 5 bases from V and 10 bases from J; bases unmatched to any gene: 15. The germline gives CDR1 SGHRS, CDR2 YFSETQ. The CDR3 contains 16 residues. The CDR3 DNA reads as TGCGCCAGCAGTCCTGGCCGACTAGCGGGAGTCAACGACCAGTACTTC. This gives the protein CASSPGRLAGVNDQYF.

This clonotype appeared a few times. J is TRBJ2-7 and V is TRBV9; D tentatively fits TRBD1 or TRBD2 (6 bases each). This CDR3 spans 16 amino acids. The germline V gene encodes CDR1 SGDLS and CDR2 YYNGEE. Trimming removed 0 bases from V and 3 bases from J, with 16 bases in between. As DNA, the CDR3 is TGTGCCAGCAGCGTAGGAACAGGTGGGGGGCACTACGAGCAGTACTTC. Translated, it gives CASSVGTGGGHYEQYF.